The 6 T cell receptor beta chains in this list originate from one sample, sequenced in a study of blood T cell repertoires in COVID-19. Profiling relied on immunoSEQ multiplex PCR, and the TCRdb table lists in-frame clones only, not all of them. Of 75,000 to 90,000 clones in the sample, roughly nine tenths are singletons; the top ten hold 4.5% to 5%. Sequencing was carried out using peripheral blood. These receptors were taken from a middle-aged man with active or convalescent COVID-19.

The rearrangement uses TRBV30 and TRBJ1-2, with 7 bases matching TRBD1. This CDR3 has 13 residues. In germline, CDR1 is GTSNPN, CDR2 SVGIG (reference sequence). V shed 2 bases, J shed 3 bases, and the junction held 3 bases outside the gene matches. CDR3: CAWSPGTDYGYTF. The CDR3 coding sequence is TGTGCCTGGAGTCCTGGGACAGACTATGGCTACACCTTC.

This clone has more than one count but fewer than ten. This sequence joins TRBV4-3 and TRBJ2-7; possible D gene TRBD2, 6 bases. CDR1 LGHNA and CDR2 YSLEER come from the germline V gene. Trimming cost V 0 bases and J 3 bases, with 6 bases left between them. This CDR3 region has 13 residues. The CDR3, as DNA: TGCGCCAGCAGCCAAGACGGGGGCTACGAGCAGTACTTC. Amino acids: CASSQDGGYEQYF.

The J gene is TRBJ2-7, the V gene TRBV11-2, with 7 bases lining up with TRBD1. From germline, CDR1 is SGHAT and CDR2 FQNNGV. This CDR3 comprises 15 residues. V trimming: 4 bases; J trimming: 1 base; junction bases outside the gene matches: 7. The DNA of the CDR3 is TGTGCCAGCAGCTCGATAGGGGACAGATCCTACGAGCAGTACTTC. It encodes CASSSIGDRSYEQYF.

The CDR3 loop reads CASSSTPASKEIQYF. Here the CDR3 DNA reads TGTGCCAGCAGCTCTACCCCCGCATCAAAGGAGATTCAGTACTTC. This chain uses TRBV5-4 with TRBJ2-4; the D is unclear. The CDR3 contains 15 residues. Germline CDR1 and CDR2: SGHNT and YYREEE (reference sequence). Trimming cost V 3 bases and J 10 bases, with 20 bases left between them.

The chain combines TRBV27 with TRBJ1-6; D not certain. Germline values: CDR1 MNHEY, CDR2 SMNVEV (reference sequence). Trimming left V 2 bases short and J 7 bases short, with 9 bases between. The CDR3 has 14 residues. Written as DNA, the CDR3 is TGTGCCAGCAGTTTAGAGACTTTGAATTCACCCCTCCACTTT. Its translation: CASSLETLNSPLHF.

The V call is TRBV11-2, the J call TRBJ1-6; D is ambiguous. V dropped 5 bases and J dropped 0 bases, with 11 bases sitting between them. Germline V gene lookup returns CDR1 SGHAT and CDR2 FQNNGV. The CDR3 length is 16 residues. The chain's CDR3 is CASSPPPSSYNSPLHF. CDR3 DNA: TGTGCCAGCAGCCCCCCCCCGAGCTCCTATAATTCACCCCTCCACTTT.